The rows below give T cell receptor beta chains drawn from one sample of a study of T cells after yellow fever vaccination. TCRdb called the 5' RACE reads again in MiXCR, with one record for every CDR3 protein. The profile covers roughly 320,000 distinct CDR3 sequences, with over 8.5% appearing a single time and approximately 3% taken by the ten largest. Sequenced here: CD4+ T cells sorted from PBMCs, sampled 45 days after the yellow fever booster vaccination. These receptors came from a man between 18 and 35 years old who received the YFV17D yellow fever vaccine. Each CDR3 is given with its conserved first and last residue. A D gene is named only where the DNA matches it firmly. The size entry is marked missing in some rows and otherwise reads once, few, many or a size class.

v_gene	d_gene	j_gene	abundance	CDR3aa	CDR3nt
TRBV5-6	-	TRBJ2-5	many	CASSLVAAETQYF	TGTGCCAGCAGCTTGGTAGCAGCAGAGACCCAGTACTTC
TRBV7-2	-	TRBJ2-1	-	CASSLGVNNEQFF	TGTGCCAGCAGCTTAGGAGTCAACAATGAGCAGTTCTTC
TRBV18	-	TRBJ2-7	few	CASSPRSRVSYEQYF	TGTGCCAGCTCACCAAGATCCAGAGTCTCCTACGAGCAGTACTTC
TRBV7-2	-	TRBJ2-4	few	CASSGRPKNIQYF	TGTGCCAGCAGCGGGCGACCTAAAAACATTCAGTACTTC
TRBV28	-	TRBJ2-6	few	CASSTQSSGANVLTF	TGTGCCAGCAGTACACAGAGCTCTGGGGCCAACGTCCTGACTTTC
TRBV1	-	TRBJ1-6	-	CTSSQDSSYNSPLHF	TGCACCAGCAGCCAAGACAGCTCCTATAATTCACCCCTCCACTTT
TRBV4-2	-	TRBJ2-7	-	CASSQASTPSYEQYF	TGTGCCAGCAGCCAAGCATCAACGCCTTCCTACGAGCAGTACTTC
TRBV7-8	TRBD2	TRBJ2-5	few	CASSPGVAGGQETQYF	TGTGCCAGCAGCCCAGGGGTGGCGGGGGGTCAAGAGACCCAGTACTTC
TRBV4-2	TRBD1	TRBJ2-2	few	CASSQDHKGRTGAAGDTGELFF	TGTGCCAGCAGCCAAGACCATAAGGGGAGGACAGGGGCCGCCGGGGACACCGGGGAGCTGTTTTTT
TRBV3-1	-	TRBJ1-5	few	CASSHFEHQPQHF	TGTGCCAGCAGCCATTTCGAGCACCAGCCCCAGCATTTT
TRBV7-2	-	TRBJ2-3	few	CASRTGRTDTQYF	TGTGCCAGCAGGACAGGACGCACAGATACGCAGTATTTT
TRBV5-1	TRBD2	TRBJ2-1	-	CASSRVDGGYNEQFF	TGCGCCAGCAGCCGGGTGGACGGGGGGTACAATGAGCAGTTCTTC
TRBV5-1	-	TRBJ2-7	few	CASSLEGQGAEQYF	TGCGCCAGCAGCTTGGAGGGTCAGGGCGCCGAGCAGTACTTC
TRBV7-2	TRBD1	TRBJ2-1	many	CASSSQGTGYNEQFF	TGTGCCAGCAGCTCACAGGGGACAGGCTACAATGAGCAGTTCTTC
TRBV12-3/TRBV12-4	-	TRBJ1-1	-	CASSSSGPEAFF	TGTGCCAGCAGTTCATCTGGTCCTGAAGCTTTCTTT
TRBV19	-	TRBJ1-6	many	CASRRSSGGSPLHF	TGTGCCAGTAGAAGGTCCTCCGGCGGTTCACCCCTCCACTTT
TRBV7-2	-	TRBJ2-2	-	CASSSPKGHTGELFF	TGTGCCAGCAGCTCCCCGAAGGGACACACCGGGGAGCTGTTTTTT
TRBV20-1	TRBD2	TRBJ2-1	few	CSARDQRGSYNEQFF	TGCAGTGCTAGAGATCAGCGGGGCTCCTACAATGAGCAGTTCTTC
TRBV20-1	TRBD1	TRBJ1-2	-	CSARRGGRDTYGYTF	TGCAGTGCTAGGAGAGGGGGCAGGGATACCTATGGCTACACCTTC
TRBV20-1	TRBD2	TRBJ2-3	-	CSARDFSNSGVDTQYF	TGCAGTGCTAGAGATTTTTCGAATAGCGGGGTGGATACGCAGTATTTT
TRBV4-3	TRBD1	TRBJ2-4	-	CASSQDPGQGWNIQYF	TGCGCCAGCAGCCAAGATCCAGGACAGGGATGGAACATTCAGTACTTC
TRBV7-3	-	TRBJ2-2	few	CASSPSGNTGELFF	TGTGCCAGCAGCCCCTCAGGGAACACCGGGGAGCTGTTTTTT
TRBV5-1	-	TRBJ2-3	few	CASSPGPRVGSDTQYF	TGCGCCAGCAGCCCTGGGCCCAGGGTTGGATCAGATACGCAGTATTTT
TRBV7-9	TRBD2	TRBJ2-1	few	CASSSRGGAYNEQFF	TGTGCCAGCAGCTCCCGCGGGGGGGCCTACAATGAGCAGTTCTTC
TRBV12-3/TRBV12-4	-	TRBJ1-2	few	CASRDGGPTYGYTF	TGTGCCAGCAGGGATGGGGGGCCTACCTATGGCTACACCTTC
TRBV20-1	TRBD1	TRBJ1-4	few	CSAGGGQGKEKLFF	TGCAGTGCTGGGGGGGGACAGGGGAAAGAAAAACTGTTTTTT
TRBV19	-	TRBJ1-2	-	CASSTAPGRDGYGYTF	TGTGCCAGTAGTACCGCCCCTGGCAGGGACGGCTATGGCTACACCTTC
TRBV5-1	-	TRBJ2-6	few	CASSVDGSGANVLTF	TGCGCCAGCAGCGTCGACGGCTCTGGGGCCAACGTCCTGACTTTC
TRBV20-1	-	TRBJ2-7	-	CSARGPGYEQYF	TGCAGTGCTAGAGGACCAGGGTACGAGCAGTACTTC
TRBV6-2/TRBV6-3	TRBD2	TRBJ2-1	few	CASSSARGGQNEQFF	TGTGCCAGCAGTTCGGCGCGGGGGGGCCAAAATGAGCAGTTCTTC
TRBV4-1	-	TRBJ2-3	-	CASSPPGTRQRHTQYF	TGCGCCAGCAGCCCCCCAGGGACTCGTCAGAGACATACGCAGTATTTT
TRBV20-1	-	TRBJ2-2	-	CSADREVAGELFF	TGCAGTGCTGACAGGGAGGTCGCCGGGGAGCTGTTTTTT